The TCR beta chain described here comes from a study of blood T cells in healthy people across ages. Study-wide points: Age brought a roughly linear fall in TCR beta diversity measured per million T cells. Long-lived donors exceeded aged donors in naive CD4+ cells and diversity.

Trimming cost V 6 bases and J 8 bases, with 15 bases left between them. Germline values: CDR1 MNHEY, CDR2 SVGAGI. The CDR3 extends over 13 amino acids. A note on this clonotype: Its antigen is currently unknown.

PCR was performed a second time for about 7 to 11 cycles using a sample-barcoded 5' primer and a J-beta primer mix. TCRdb redid the calling of the 5' RACE reads with MiXCR, one entry per CDR3 protein. The sample contains 1.5 million to 1.9 million distinct CDR3 sequences, around 40% of which appear only once. The TCR originated in a woman younger than 30 in good health. V gene TRBV6-5 combines with J gene TRBJ2-3, with D perhaps matching TRBD1 (5 bases). The sequenced sample consisted of blood. CDR3 in DNA: TGTGCCAGCAGGTCCTCAGGGTCAGGTACGCAGTATTTT. Translating it yields CASRSSGSGTQYF.